Presented here are 24 T cell receptor beta chains from one specimen sequenced in a study of cytomegalovirus exposure and HLA in healthy donors. Using immunoSEQ multiplex PCR, the repertoire was profiled, and TCRdb retains in-frame clones only, with some absent. The repertoire includes under 100,000 clones, roughly 83% of them detected once, and 12% sits in the top ten. Sequenced input: PBMCs. The receptors were sampled from a woman aged 18 to 35 in good health and CMV-seropositive.

The J gene is TRBJ2-1, the V gene TRBV13, with D possibly TRBD2 on 6 matching bases. There are 19 residues in the CDR3. Germline CDR1 and CDR2: PRHDT and FYEKMQ (reference sequence). Between the trimmed V and J ends, which lost 5 bases and 3 bases, there was a span of 26 bases. CDR3 sequence reads: CASSAPLRSSEVYYNEQFF. The CDR3 nucleotides read TGTGCCAGCAGCGCGCCCCTCCGATCTAGCGAAGTTTACTACAATGAGCAGTTCTTC.

This chain joins TRBV6-6 and TRBJ2-3; D is undetermined. The ends were cut back, 2 bases at V and 3 bases at J, with 6 bases in the middle. The CDR3 length is 13 residues. The germline V gene has CDR1 MNHNY and CDR2 SVGAGI (reference sequence). The CDR3: CASSYTVTDTQYF. The CDR3 DNA follows: TGTGCCAGCAGTTACACGGTTACAGATACGCAGTATTTT.

The rearrangement joins TRBV10-3 to TRBJ1-1, with D hard to call. Trimming cost V 6 bases and J 3 bases, with 11 bases left between them. Germline CDR1 reads ENHRY; CDR2 reads SYGVKD. The CDR3 extends over 13 amino acids. The CDR3 is CAISREEDTEAFF. The CDR3 nucleotides are TGTGCCATCAGCCGAGAGGAGGACACTGAAGCTTTCTTT.

The gene calls are TRBV6-6 and TRBJ1-3; 11 bases map to TRBD1. V trimming: 11 bases; J trimming: 4 bases; junction bases outside the gene matches: 10. Germline V gene data show CDR1 as MNHNY and CDR2 as SVGAGI (reference sequence). CDR3 length: 15 amino acids. CDR3 sequence: CALSGTGGAGNTIYF. CDR3 coding DNA: TGTGCCCTATCCGGGACAGGGGGAGCCGGAAACACCATATATTTT.

This chain links TRBV29-1 with TRBJ2-3, with D possibly matching TRBD2 (5 bases). The V gene's germline CDR1 is SQVTM and CDR2 ANQGSEA. This CDR3 has 14 residues. The V end was cut by 0 bases, the J end by 1 base, with 8 bases between. Here the CDR3 DNA reads TGCAGCGTTGAAGAGTGGCGGGGCACAGATACGCAGTATTTT. This gives the protein CSVEEWRGTDTQYF.

This chain links TRBV10-3 with TRBJ2-3, with D unclear. The germline CDR1 and CDR2 sequences are ENHRY and SYGVKD. The CDR3 is 14 amino acids. Trimming cost V 4 bases and J 2 bases, with 10 bases left between them. The CDR3 DNA reads TGTGCCATCAGTGGCGTGGTCACCACAGATACGCAGTATTTT. Its translation: CAISGVVTTDTQYF.

This rearrangement joins TRBV28 to TRBJ1-2, with 10 bases that match TRBD1. V dropped 8 bases and J dropped 7; count of bases not matched to a gene: 13. From germline, CDR1 is MDHEN and CDR2 SYDVKM. This CDR3 has 15 amino acids. DNA of the CDR3: TGTGCCAGCGTCACCCAGAGGACAGGGGGAATTGGCTACACCTTC. It translates to CASVTQRTGGIGYTF.

The CDR3 spells CASSWTGAHGYTF. The CDR3 nucleotides read TGTGCCAGCAGTTGGACAGGGGCGCACGGCTACACCTTC. The gene calls are TRBV27 and TRBJ1-2, with 9 bases that match TRBD1. CDR3 length equals 13 residues. Germline V gene sequence: CDR1 MNHEY, CDR2 SMNVEV (reference sequence). Unmatched junction bases numbered 5, after V lost 4 bases and J lost 8 bases.

The chain links TRBV4-2 to TRBJ1-2; 7 positions match TRBD1. From germline, CDR1 is LGHNA and CDR2 YNFKEQ. J gave up 7 bases and V 2 bases, and 10 bases lay outside the gene matches. This CDR3 comprises 15 residues. CDR3: CASSQIAGTVPGYTF. DNA for the CDR3: TGTGCCAGCAGCCAAATAGCTGGGACAGTCCCTGGCTACACCTTC.

DNA for the CDR3: TGTGCCAGCAGCTTGGGGGGGTCCTATAATTCACCCCTCCACTTT. Translated: CASSLGGSYNSPLHF. This rearrangement joins TRBV11-3 to TRBJ1-6; TRBD1 is a possible D gene (5 bases). This CDR3 region has 15 residues. V dropped 3 bases and J dropped 1 base, with 7 bases sitting between them. The V gene's germline CDR1 is SGHNT and CDR2 YENEEA.

The gene calls are TRBV5-1 and TRBJ1-1, with D possibly matching TRBD1 (6 bases). The V and J ends lost 2 bases and 5 bases respectively, with 10 bases between them. The CDR3 has 13 amino acids. From germline, CDR1 is SGHRS and CDR2 YFSETQ. The CDR3 DNA follows: TGCGCCAGCAGCTTAAGGGGGTTGACTGAAGCTTTCTTT. Encoded protein: CASSLRGLTEAFF.

The CDR3 is CASSSPGTGHNEQFF. CDR3 nucleotides: TGTGCCAGTAGTTCACCCGGGACAGGGCACAATGAGCAGTTCTTC. The gene calls are TRBV19 and TRBJ2-1, with 9 bases that match TRBD1. Per the germline V gene, CDR1 is LNHDA and CDR2 is SQIVND (reference sequence). The CDR3 is made up of 15 amino acids. V shed 5 bases, J shed 5 bases, and the junction held 7 bases outside the gene matches.

The chain employs TRBV7-9 and TRBJ1-4; TRBD1 might be the D (5 bases). CDR3 length equals 18 residues. CDR1 and CDR2 from the germline V gene are SEHNR and FQNEAQ (reference sequence). Trimming took 4 bases from V and 0 from J, leaving 18 bases between them. In nucleotides, the CDR3 is TGTGCCAGCAGCTCCGGTGGGGGGAGAGCTGCAACTAATGAAAAACTGTTTTTT. Its protein is CASSSGGGRAATNEKLFF. The full variable domain, its missing parts supplied by reference TRBV7-9 and TRBJ1-4, is DTGVSQNPRHKITKRGQNVTFRCDPISEHNRLYWYRQTLGQGPEFLTYFQNEAQLEKSRLLSDRFSAERPKGSFSTLEIQRTEQGDSAMYLCASSSGGGRAATNEKLFFGSGTQLSVL.

The chain carries TRBV5-4 and TRBJ2-3, with D perhaps TRBD2 (6 bases). Deletions cut 7 bases from V and 3 bases from J, with 18 bases between. CDR3 length equals 15 residues. The germline V gene encodes CDR1 SGHNT and CDR2 YYREEE (reference sequence). CDR3 coding DNA: TGTGCCAGCGCCACCGGGACTTTCGAAACAGATACGCAGTATTTT. This sequence encodes CASATGTFETDTQYF.

The V gene is TRBV10-3, the J gene TRBJ1-4, with D unresolved. With 4 bases removed from V and 4 bases from J, the gap between germline ends came to 10 bases. The CDR3 covers 14 residues. Germline V gives CDR1 ENHRY, CDR2 SYGVKD. The CDR3 region is CAISVRGNNEKLFF. CDR3 in DNA: TGTGCCATCAGTGTGCGGGGAAATAATGAAAAACTGTTTTTT.

The gene calls are TRBV7-8 and TRBJ2-1; 8 positions match TRBD2. Germline values: CDR1 SGHVS, CDR2 FQNEAQ. With V trimmed by 0 bases and J by 3 bases, 1 base remained unmatched. The CDR3 covers 15 residues. In DNA form, the CDR3 reads TGTGCCAGCAGCTTAGCGGGACTAGACTACAATGAGCAGTTCTTC. It specifies CASSLAGLDYNEQFF.

The V call is TRBV4-3, the J call TRBJ1-2, with D perhaps TRBD1 (5 bases). Between the trimmed V and J ends, which lost 1 base and 5 bases, there was a span of 14 bases. Germline CDR1 is LGHNA and CDR2 is YSLEER. The CDR3 runs to 15 residues. The CDR3 DNA is TGCGCCAGCAGCCAAGTGCGCAGGGAAGGTTATGGCTACACCTTC. Translation: CASSQVRREGYGYTF.

This clone was recorded once. The gene calls are TRBV28 and TRBJ1-5; no clear D gene. CDR3 length: 12 amino acids. The V gene's germline CDR1 is MDHEN and CDR2 SYDVKM. Trimming took off 10 bases at V and 3 bases at J, with 10 bases between the two ends. The CDR3 coding sequence is TGTGCCACCGGGGAGATCAATCAGCCCCAGCATTTT. It specifies CATGEINQPQHF.

This clone turned up a few times. The rearrangement joins TRBV11-1 to TRBJ2-7; TRBD1 aligns across 10 bases. The CDR3 runs 15 residues. Unmatched junction bases numbered 7, after V lost 5 bases and J lost 3 bases. CDR1 and CDR2 from the germline V gene are SGHAT and FQDESV (reference sequence). This CDR3 reads CASSPRQGAIYEQYF. The CDR3 DNA follows: TGTGCCAGCAGCCCGCGACAGGGGGCGATCTACGAGCAGTACTTC.

This clone was seen a single time. V is TRBV7-3 and J is TRBJ2-1; D gene ambiguous. CDR3 length: 12 residues. From germline, CDR1 is SGHTA and CDR2 FQGTGA. With 4 bases removed from V and 7 bases from J, the gap between germline ends came to 8 bases. The CDR3 protein is CASSSTPNEQFF. DNA of the CDR3: TGTGCCAGCAGCTCTACCCCGAATGAGCAGTTCTTC.

The rearrangement joins TRBV30 to TRBJ1-6; 8 bases agree with TRBD1. The junction had 8 bases not matched to a gene; V was cut back by 0 bases and J by 4 bases. Germline V CDR1 and CDR2: GTSNPN, SVGIG (reference sequence). The CDR3 spans 17 residues. The CDR3 spells CAWSVRAGTGYNSPLHF. The CDR3 nucleotides read TGTGCCTGGAGTGTCCGAGCCGGGACAGGTTATAATTCACCCCTCCACTTT.

The chain links TRBV10-3 to TRBJ1-1; D is undetermined. Trimming left V 6 bases short and J 1 base short, with 9 bases between. The CDR3 contains 13 residues. Germline V gene data show CDR1 as ENHRY and CDR2 as SYGVKD. CDR3 sequence (DNA): TGTGCCATCAGACAGACGCAGAACACTGAAGCTTTCTTT. Translation gives CAIRQTQNTEAFF.

The chain recombines TRBV7-6 with TRBJ1-6; TRBD1 agrees at 7 bases. V lost 6 bases to trimming and J lost 0 bases; unmatched junction nucleotides: 8. This CDR3 region has 17 residues. Looked up from germline, CDR1 is SGHVS and CDR2 is FNYEAQ. CDR3 sequence: CASSRGQSSSYNSPLHF. In nucleotides, the CDR3 is TGTGCCAGCAGTCGGGGACAGTCGAGCTCCTATAATTCACCCCTCCACTTT.

The gene calls are TRBV18 and TRBJ1-5; TRBD1 agrees at 7 bases. J gave up 0 bases and V 3 bases, and 2 bases lay outside the gene matches. Germline values: CDR1 KGHSH, CDR2 LQKENI. The CDR3 is made up of 15 amino acids. The CDR3 spells CASSPTGYSNQPQHF. CDR3 sequence (DNA): TGTGCCAGCTCACCGACAGGGTATAGCAATCAGCCCCAGCATTTT. Complete variable domain (other parts from reference TRBV18 and TRBJ1-5): NAGVMQNPRHLVRRRGQEARLRCSPMKGHSHVYWYRQLPEEGLKFMVYLQKENIIDESGMPKERFSAEFPKEGPSILRIQQVVRGDSAAYFCASSPTGYSNQPQHFGDGTRLSIL.